The source of this T cell receptor beta chain is a study of PD-1 blockade in classical Hodgkin lymphoma. Overall study context: Treatment was intravenous nivolumab, 3 mg/kg every 2 weeks, until progression. Notes on the study in general: At baseline, newly diagnosed patients reportedly showed less TCR diversity than healthy donors.

Every patient had relapsed following autologous stem cell transplantation, and cohorts differed in brentuximab vedotin exposure. The patients, who had relapsed/refractory classical Hodgkin lymphoma, achieved best responses of complete response, partial response or progressive disease. The CDR3 is made up of 13 amino acids. Germline V gene lookup returns CDR1 SGDLS and CDR2 YYNGEE. V was trimmed by 2 bases and J by 3 bases, leaving 9 bases between them. Regarding this clone: Its antigen is as yet unknown.

Sequencing used immunoSEQ multiplex PCR; TCRdb keeps in-frame clones, though not all of them. Altogether some 13,000 clones are present, 82% being singletons, with the ten largest covering less than 5%. Sample: peripheral blood mononuclear cells (PBMCs), taken at baseline. The receptor was derived from a human donor with classical Hodgkin lymphoma. V is TRBV9 and J is TRBJ2-7, with a weak D call TRBD1 (6 bases). The CDR3 sequence: CASSVDSYYEQYF. CDR3 DNA sequence: TGTGCCAGCAGCGTGGACAGTTACTACGAGCAGTACTTC.